Shown below are 19 T cell receptor beta chains from a single sample sequenced in a study of T cell changes during pregnancy in multiple sclerosis. Method: immunoSEQ multiplex PCR; TCRdb's copy keeps in-frame clones and lacks some. This table has approximately 110,000 clones, 90% to 95% appearing once. Sequencing used peripheral blood, obtained in the third trimester of pregnancy. These receptors were collected from a female donor with multiple sclerosis, enrolled in a pregnancy study.

The chain employs TRBV6-5 and TRBJ1-5; 8 positions agree with TRBD1. Losses at the gene ends were 2 bases for V and 11 bases for J; bases not matched to a gene: 11. This CDR3 region has 15 residues. Germline V gives CDR1 MNHEY, CDR2 SVGAGI. The chain's CDR3 is CASSYTQDRVEAQHF. The CDR3 nucleotides read TGTGCCAGCAGTTACACCCAGGACAGGGTAGAGGCCCAGCATTTT.

The chain has TRBV29-1 and TRBJ2-7; 8 bases agree with TRBD2. The CDR3 totals 13 residues. CDR1 and CDR2 (germline): SQVTM, ANQGSEA. Losses at the gene ends were 4 bases for V and 2 bases for J; bases not matched to a gene: 4. The CDR3 DNA reads as TGCAGCGTTGTAGCGGGGTCCCCCTACGAGCAGTACTTC. As protein: CSVVAGSPYEQYF.

The chain employs TRBV7-9 and TRBJ2-3; TRBD2 matches at 9 bases. V trimming: 3 bases; J trimming: 4 bases; junction bases outside the gene matches: 5. In germline, CDR1 is SEHNR, CDR2 FQNEAQ (reference sequence). There are 15 residues in the CDR3. CDR3 amino acids: CASSLAGGSSDTQYF. The CDR3, as DNA: TGTGCCAGCAGCTTGGCGGGAGGGAGCTCAGATACGCAGTATTTT. Based on the CDR3 plus reference TRBV7-9 and TRBJ2-3, the full variable domain is DTGVSQNPRHKITKRGQNVTFRCDPISEHNRLYWYRQTLGQGPEFLTYFQNEAQLEKSRLLSDRFSAERPKGSFSTLEIQRTEQGDSAMYLCASSLAGGSSDTQYFGPGTRLTVL.

The gene calls are TRBV11-1 and TRBJ2-7; D is unresolved. Germline V gene sequence: CDR1 SGHAT, CDR2 FQDESV (reference sequence). The CDR3 extends over 11 amino acids. V lost 1 base to trimming and J lost 11 bases, with 9 bases between them. CDR3 in DNA: TGTGCCAGCAGCTTAGGGGCCTTGAAGTACTTC. Translation gives CASSLGALKYF.

This clone was seen a single time. V usage is TRBV30 and J usage is TRBJ2-7; D may be TRBD1 (6 bases). This CDR3 spans 12 amino acids. Trimming pared 4 bases from V and 3 bases from J, leaving 10 bases between. The germline CDR1 and CDR2 sequences are GTSNPN and SVGIG (reference sequence). The CDR3 DNA is TGTGCCTGGAACAGGGTGGGCTACGAGCAGTACTTC. Translated: CAWNRVGYEQYF.

This clone was found once. The chain is built from TRBV29-1 and TRBJ1-1; D possibly corresponds to TRBD1 (5 bases). CDR1 is SQVTM, CDR2 ANQGSEA, per germline. Trimming stripped 4 bases from V and 1 base from J, with 19 bases between. The CDR3 has 16 amino acids. CDR3 loop: CSVVSGRGRGNTEAFF. The CDR3 DNA reads as TGCAGCGTTGTATCGGGGAGGGGACGAGGGAACACTGAAGCTTTCTTT.

V usage is TRBV6-5 and J usage is TRBJ1-2; 10 positions agree with TRBD1. CDR3 length equals 16 residues. Trimming took 2 bases from V and 4 from J; bases not matched to a gene: 7. The germline V gene has CDR1 MNHEY and CDR2 SVGAGI. CDR3 region: CASSYLGQGTLYGYTF. The CDR3 DNA reads TGTGCCAGCAGTTACCTGGGACAGGGGACCCTCTATGGCTACACCTTC.

The V call is TRBV6-1, the J call TRBJ2-7, with 8 bases that match TRBD2. CDR1 is MNHNS and CDR2 is SASEGT in the germline V gene. The CDR3 totals 13 residues. After removal of 8 bases from V and 3 bases from J, the junction contained 6 bases not matched to a gene. The CDR3, as DNA: TGTGCCAGCGGACTAGCTCCAAACTACGAGCAGTACTTC. Protein: CASGLAPNYEQYF.

The V and J genes are TRBV9 and TRBJ2-5; 11 bases map to TRBD1. V was pared by 7 bases and J by 6 bases, with 8 bases of the junction left unmatched. The CDR3 totals 14 residues. Germline V CDR1 and CDR2: SGDLS, YYNGEE. The CDR3 is CASSRTGGGQTQYF. In nucleotides, the CDR3 is TGTGCCAGCTCGAGGACAGGGGGCGGTCAGACCCAGTACTTC. Full variable domain (missing parts from reference TRBV9 and TRBJ2-5): DSGVTQTPKHLITATGQRVTLRCSPRSGDLSVYWYQQSLDQGLQFLIQYYNGEERAKGNILERFSAQQFPDLHSELNLSSLELGDSALYFCASSRTGGGQTQYFGPGTRLLVL.

The genes are TRBV27 and TRBJ1-1; TRBD1 might be the D (6 bases). The CDR3 consists of 14 residues. Per the germline V gene, CDR1 is MNHEY and CDR2 is SMNVEV (reference sequence). V lost 6 bases, J lost 5 bases, and 16 bases lay in between. CDR3 DNA sequence: TGTGCCAGCAGGTACCTCAGGGGTGGGACTGAAGCTTTCTTT. It encodes CASRYLRGGTEAFF.

The J gene is TRBJ2-3, the V gene TRBV10-1; the match to TRBD1 covers 9 bases. The CDR3 totals 14 residues. Germline V gene lookup returns CDR1 WNHNN and CDR2 SYGVQD (reference sequence). After removal of 3 bases from V and 7 bases from J, the junction contained 5 bases not matched to a gene. The CDR3 nucleotides are TGCGCCAGCAGTGAATCGGACAGGGGACATACGCAGTATTTT. It specifies CASSESDRGHTQYF.

The chain couples TRBV25-1 to TRBJ2-1, with a tentative D call TRBD2 (6 bases). Trimming removed 2 bases at V and 10 bases at J, with 15 bases between. The CDR3 covers 14 residues. CDR1 MGHDK and CDR2 SYGVNS come from the germline V gene. CDR3: CASSERGGGGEQFF. The CDR3 DNA reads TGTGCCAGCAGTGAAAGGGGAGGAGGAGGCGAGCAGTTCTTC. Full variable domain (rest looked up from reference TRBV25-1 and TRBJ2-1): EADIYQTPRYLVIGTGKKITLECSQTMGHDKMYWYQQDPGMELHLIHYSYGVNSTEKGDLSSESTVSRIRTEHFPLTLESARPSHTSQYLCASSERGGGGEQFFGPGTRLTVL.

This clone was recorded once. The chain employs TRBV2 and TRBJ2-4; tentative D call: TRBD1 (5 bases). Trimming took off 3 bases at V and 0 bases at J, with 12 bases between the two ends. The CDR3 is 16 residues long. CDR1 SNHLY and CDR2 FYNNEI come from the germline V gene. The CDR3 loop reads CASSDRAGLAKNIQYF. The CDR3, as DNA: TGTGCCAGCAGTGATAGGGCAGGGTTAGCCAAAAACATTCAGTACTTC.

V and J are TRBV4-1 and TRBJ2-7; 16 nucleotides align to TRBD2. CDR1 and CDR2 from the germline V gene are MGHRA and YSYEKL. The CDR3 totals 18 residues. The V segment lost 7 bases and the J segment 4 bases; nucleotides outside the gene matches: 13. CDR3 sequence: CASTVGLAGGPSSYEQYF. The CDR3 DNA is TGCGCCAGCACCGTGGGACTAGCGGGAGGGCCCTCCTCGTACGAGCAGTACTTC.

The CDR3: CASSSRLAFMETQYF. DNA for the CDR3: TGTGCCAGCAGCTCCAGACTAGCCTTTATGGAGACCCAGTACTTC. This chain connects TRBV7-9 to TRBJ2-5, with 7 nucleotides matching TRBD2. V gave up 4 bases and J gave up 5 bases; unmatched junction bases: 10. Germline CDR1 SEHNR, CDR2 FQNEAQ (reference sequence). The CDR3 loop spans 15 amino acids.

The CDR3 loop is CASTFSHEQYF. The CDR3 DNA is TGTGCCAGCACCTTCAGTCACGAGCAGTACTTC. The chain links TRBV6-5 to TRBJ2-7, with unresolved D. Trimming took off 7 bases at V and 5 bases at J, with 9 bases between the two ends. Germline CDR1 MNHEY, CDR2 SVGAGI. The CDR3 runs 11 residues.

The rearrangement uses TRBV27 and TRBJ1-3, with D hard to call. The CDR3 is 16 amino acids. Per germline, CDR1 MNHEY and CDR2 SMNVEV (reference sequence). The V gene lost 5 bases and the J gene lost 2 bases, with 16 bases spanning the gap. The CDR3 DNA sequence: TGTGCCAGCAGTCACATCTTACGGAGCCCTGGAAACACCATATATTTT. Translated: CASSHILRSPGNTIYF.

This chain connects TRBV7-2 to TRBJ1-5, with TRBD1 matching 9 bases. J lost 1 base, V lost 5 bases, and 15 bases had no gene match. The CDR3 loop spans 19 amino acids. Germline V gene data show CDR1 as SGHTA and CDR2 as FQGNSA. Here the CDR3 reads CASSRTGTGSLWSNQPQHF. CDR3 DNA sequence: TGTGCCAGCAGCCGTACCGGGACAGGGAGTCTATGGAGCAATCAGCCCCAGCATTTT.

The chain employs TRBV27 and TRBJ1-4, with a tentative D call TRBD1 (5 bases). From germline, CDR1 is MNHEY and CDR2 SMNVEV (reference sequence). V lost 8 bases, J lost 11 bases, and 15 bases lay in between. This CDR3 spans 12 amino acids. The CDR3 bases are TGTGCCAGCTCCTTACCACCAGGGAAACTGTTTTTT. Amino acid sequence: CASSLPPGKLFF.